What follows are 13 T cell receptor beta chains derived from one specimen sequenced in a study of T cells in Graves' hyperthyroidism and ophthalmopathy. TCR beta CDR3 region amplification was performed from RNA transcripts. HTBI primers were the set used in a first-round RT-PCR of the TCR CDR3. TCRdb re-derived calls from the multiplex PCR reads in MiXCR, one entry per CDR3 protein. This table has around 350,000 distinct CDR3 sequences, 20% to 30% appearing once. Material for sequencing was blood. The source is a man aged 45 to 65 with Graves' hyperthyroidism.

The table lists this clonotype with many counts. The J gene is TRBJ1-1, the V gene TRBV5-1; 7 bases align to TRBD1. The V gene's germline CDR1 is SGHRS and CDR2 YFSETQ. J gave up 4 bases and V 3 bases, and 6 bases lay outside the gene matches. CDR3 length equals 14 residues. CDR3 in amino acids: CASSWEGAGTEAFF. The DNA for the CDR3 is TGCGCCAGCAGCTGGGAGGGGGCAGGCACTGAAGCTTTCTTT.

The chain has TRBV5-1 and TRBJ2-3, with unresolved D. Trimming stripped 5 bases from V and 2 bases from J, with 6 bases between. Germline CDR1 SGHRS, CDR2 YFSETQ. The CDR3 totals 12 residues. This CDR3 is CASSHDTDTQYF. The CDR3 bases are TGCGCCAGCAGTCACGACACAGATACGCAGTATTTT. The whole variable domain, filled in from reference TRBV5-1 and TRBJ2-3, reads KAGVTQTPRYLIKTRGQQVTLSCSPISGHRSVSWYQQTPGQGLQFLFEYFSETQRNKGNFPGRFSGRQFSNSRSEMNVSTLELGDSALYLCASSHDTDTQYFGPGTRLTVL.

This clonotype was detected many times. This chain links TRBV11-2 with TRBJ1-1; D remains ambiguous. The V gene's germline CDR1 is SGHAT and CDR2 FQNNGV. The CDR3 runs 11 residues. Trimming removed 7 bases from V and 7 bases from J, with 10 bases in between. The CDR3 here is CASMAWGEAFF. In DNA form, the CDR3 reads TGTGCCAGCATGGCGTGGGGTGAAGCTTTCTTT.

V and J are TRBV7-9 and TRBJ1-4; D gene uncertain. Trimming took off 5 bases at V and 7 bases at J, with 14 bases between the two ends. Germline-derived CDR1 and CDR2 are SEHNR and FQNEAQ (reference sequence). The CDR3 spans 14 residues. This chain's CDR3 is CASSADIQSEKLFF. The CDR3 region has the DNA TGTGCCAGCAGCGCTGACATCCAGAGTGAAAAACTGTTTTTT.

This clonotype was counted only a few times. V gene TRBV19 combines with J gene TRBJ1-1; no reliable D call. Germline V gene lookup returns CDR1 LNHDA and CDR2 SQIVND (reference sequence). V was cut by 5 bases and J by 1 base, with 14 bases left in between. The CDR3 spans 15 residues. The CDR3: CASSAALYPNTEAFF. In nucleotides, the CDR3 is TGTGCCAGTAGTGCCGCCCTATACCCGAACACTGAAGCTTTCTTT.

V and J are TRBV5-1 and TRBJ2-1, with TRBD2 matching 7 bases. V was clipped by 7 bases and J by 1 base; unmatched bases: 11. The V gene's germline CDR1 is SGHRS and CDR2 YFSETQ. The CDR3 has 16 residues. CDR3 nucleotides: TGCGCCAGCGGAAAGACTAGCCCGGGATCCTACAATGAGCAGTTCTTC. Translating it yields CASGKTSPGSYNEQFF.

The chain's CDR3 is CASSFYPDNEQFF. For the CDR3, the DNA is TGTGCCAGCAGCTTCTACCCAGACAATGAGCAGTTCTTC. The chain links TRBV7-9 to TRBJ2-1; no firm D call. With 3 bases removed from V and 5 bases from J, the gap between germline ends came to 8 bases. This CDR3 region has 13 residues. CDR1 is SEHNR and CDR2 is FQNEAQ in the germline V gene (reference sequence).

V usage is TRBV7-9 and J usage is TRBJ1-1; 9 bases agree with TRBD1. Germline V gene sequence: CDR1 SEHNR, CDR2 FQNEAQ (reference sequence). With V trimmed by 5 bases and J by 3 bases, 10 bases remained unmatched. The length of the CDR3 is 16 residues. The DNA for the CDR3 is TGTGCCAGCAGCCACGGGGCGGGACAGGGATACACTGAAGCTTTCTTT. The encoded protein is CASSHGAGQGYTEAFF.

This rearrangement joins TRBV18 to TRBJ2-2; no clear D. Deletions cut 0 bases from V and 3 bases from J, with 5 bases between. The germline gives CDR1 KGHSH, CDR2 LQKENI. The CDR3 extends over 14 amino acids. The CDR3 region has the DNA TGTGCCAGCTCACCACCGTCAGACACCGGGGAGCTGTTTTTT. Protein product: CASSPPSDTGELFF.

This clonotype has more than one count but fewer than ten. The gene calls are TRBV28 and TRBJ2-3; D is possibly TRBD1 or TRBD2 (7 bases each). This CDR3 spans 15 amino acids. Germline V gene data show CDR1 as MDHEN and CDR2 as SYDVKM. V lost 5 bases and J lost 5, with 17 bases in between. This CDR3 reads CASSAGGGPGDTQYF. CDR3 bases: TGTGCCAGCAGTGCAGGGGGAGGGCCGGGAGATACGCAGTATTTT.

The sample holds one count of this clonotype. The chain links TRBV14 to TRBJ2-2, with 8 nucleotides matching TRBD2. The CDR3 loop spans 15 amino acids. The V and J ends lost 1 base and 7 bases, in that order; junction bases with no gene match: 5. CDR1 SGHDN and CDR2 FVKESK come from the germline V gene. In DNA form, the CDR3 reads TGTGCCAGCAGCCAAGTGACTAGCGCTGGCGGGGAGCTGTTTTTT. This gives the protein CASSQVTSAGGELFF.

In its sample, this clonotype was seen a few times. The chain recombines TRBV29-1 with TRBJ2-4, with TRBD1 identical over 11 bases. Germline CDR1 is SQVTM and CDR2 is ANQGSEA. This CDR3 region has 15 residues. Germline trimming cut 6 bases from V and 0 bases from J; bases unmatched to any gene: 4. CDR3 amino acids: CSVWDRGVAKNIQYF. The CDR3 DNA follows: TGCAGCGTGTGGGACAGGGGGGTAGCCAAAAACATTCAGTACTTC.

This clonotype was recorded only once. The chain employs TRBV6-4 and TRBJ2-5; tentatively, D is TRBD1 (6 bases). Trimming cost V 6 bases and J 7 bases, with 15 bases left between them. Germline V gives CDR1 MRHNA, CDR2 SNTAGT. This CDR3 is built from 13 residues. The CDR3 spells CASSRDQGGTQYF. Here the CDR3 DNA reads TGTGCCAGCAGCCGGGACCAAGGGGGGACCCAGTACTTC.